One and the same sample provided the 3 T cell receptor beta chains below, sequenced in a study of T cell responses to AZD1222 COVID-19 vaccine. Repertoires were generated with immunoSEQ multiplex PCR, while TCRdb's copy carries only in-frame clones and drops some. Among around 150,000 clones, approximately 91% were seen once, and the ten largest hold around 5.2%. The specimen comprised peripheral blood, sampled on day 0 of AZD1222 vaccination. These receptors were obtained from an adult in good health.

The chain's CDR3 is CASSLSSGVRGETQYF. In nucleotides, the CDR3 is TGTGCCAGCAGTTTATCCAGCGGGGTGAGGGGAGAGACCCAGTACTTC. The gene calls are TRBV28 and TRBJ2-5; 7 bases fit TRBD2. This CDR3 comprises 16 residues. Germline values: CDR1 MDHEN, CDR2 SYDVKM. V gave up 1 base and J gave up 4 bases; unmatched junction bases: 9.

This chain uses TRBV9 with TRBJ1-2; TRBD1 agrees at 12 bases. Germline V CDR1 and CDR2: SGDLS, YYNGEE. CDR3 length equals 16 residues. The V gene end was trimmed by 2 bases and the J gene end by 3 bases; junction bases not matched to a gene: 5. This CDR3 reads CASSVTGTGGDYGYTF. In nucleotides, the CDR3 is TGTGCCAGCAGCGTTACCGGGACAGGGGGCGACTATGGCTACACCTTC.

The genes are TRBV7-6 and TRBJ2-1, with a tentative D call TRBD2 (6 bases). Germline V lookup: CDR1 SGHVS, CDR2 FNYEAQ. V was shortened by 0 bases and J by 1 base, with 22 bases between the two germline ends. The CDR3 consists of 20 residues. The CDR3 nucleotides are TGTGCCAGCAGCTTAGCCCGGGAGAAGGGGTTGATACGATCCTACAATGAGCAGTTCTTC. Its translation: CASSLAREKGLIRSYNEQFF.